Below, one T cell receptor (beta chain) is given with its context. Its antigen is not known. A single base separates this from a much larger clone, so it may be a read error. This record comes from a study of Graves' ophthalmopathy and Graves' hyperthyroidism. Overall study results and limits: Distinction of ophthalmopathy from stable hyperthyroidism by a 13-signature model reached 85% to 90% sensitivity and 75% to 83% specificity.

Amplification targeted the TCR beta CDR3 regions, with RNA transcripts as the source material. Second-round multiplex PCR came after a first-round RT-PCR that employed HTBI primers. From the multiplex PCR reads, TCRdb called clonotypes with MiXCR, one entry per CDR3 protein. The sample lists about 380,000 distinct CDR3 sequences; 15% were seen once. The CDR3 extends over 13 amino acids. From germline, CDR1 is SQVTM and CDR2 ANQGSEA. Cases classed as stable hyperthyroidism had no ophthalmopathy within 18 months of follow-up. The clonotype originates from a young woman with stable Graves' hyperthyroidism. The chain uses TRBV29-1 and TRBJ2-2; TRBD1 agrees at 7 bases. The sequenced material came from peripheral blood. The DNA of the CDR3 is TGCAGCGTTGTACGAGGGGGCGCCGGGGAGCTGTGTTTT. As protein: CSVVRGGAGELCF.